This TCR beta chain is from a study of beta chain features in type 1 diabetes. Findings and limits, study-wide: Over-representation of high TCR-expressing cells was a possible consequence of cDNA sequencing. TCRB CDR3s were moderately but significantly shorter in Type 1 diabetes patients in all four CD4+ subsets.

The isolated RNA, all of it, was reverse transcribed, so expressed TCRB transcripts were what got sequenced. TCRdb's copy holds only in-frame clones and misses some; the assay was immunoSEQ multiplex PCR. Of 300,000 to 350,000 clones detected, around 9% appear once; the ten largest clones hold about 1%. This clone has a handful of counts. Antigen unknown. CDR3 length equals 12 residues. Trimming took off 2 bases at V and 3 bases at J, with 5 bases between the two ends. The germline V gene encodes CDR1 MDHEN and CDR2 SYDVKM. What was sequenced was central memory CD4+ T cells from blood. The TCR comes from a man aged 25 to 40 with type 1 diabetes. This chain links TRBV28 with TRBJ2-7; D call uncertain. The CDR3: CASSLEFYEQYF. CDR3 sequence (DNA): TGTGCCAGCAGTTTAGAGTTCTACGAGCAGTACTTC. Together with reference TRBV28 and TRBJ2-7, the CDR3 gives the full variable domain: DVKVTQSSRYLVKRTGEKVFLECVQDMDHENMFWYRQDPGLGLRLIYFSYDVKMKEKGDIPEGYSVSREKKERFSLILESASTNQTSMYLCASSLEFYEQYFGPGTRLTVT.